This TCR beta chain is from a study of blood T cell repertoires in COVID-19. At the level of the study: COVID-19 samples from acute and convalescent phases originated in the United States, Italy and Spain. Sources were T cells, B-cell-depleted T cells, or PBMCs; the material itself was cDNA or gDNA.

Original handling: By means of reference gene primer amplification, nucleated cell counts were estimated. Assay used: immunoSEQ multiplex PCR; TCRdb lists only in-frame clones, some missing. V, J and clone size are taken as reported in that table, and D and trimming were inferred from the DNA itself. This table has around 260,000 clones, around 87% appearing once. The CDR3 length is 16 residues. CDR1 is SGHNT, CDR2 YYREEE, per germline (reference sequence). Unmatched junction bases numbered 11, after V lost 3 bases and J lost 4 bases. The sample was peripheral blood. The sequence derives from a young man with active or convalescent COVID-19. The chain carries TRBV5-4 and TRBJ2-5, with 8 bases matching TRBD2. CDR3 coding DNA: TGTGCCAGCAGCTCTCTAGCCGGGGCGGGAGGAGAGACCCAGTACTTC. It is translated as CASSSLAGAGGETQYF.